Sequencing of this T cell receptor (beta chain) was carried out in a study of T cell responses to AZD1222 COVID-19 vaccine. General observations from the study: In a largely white British group with more females than males, clonal diversity was possibly underestimated. Repertoires were obtained only post-peak T cell response. Targets within unmutated variant regions were reportedly found for nearly half of spike-specific TCRs.

Details on this clone: Its target is unknown.

This table comes from immunoSEQ multiplex PCR, and its TCRdb copy is limited to in-frame clones, with some not included. The sample records 120,000 to 150,000 clones, approximately 89% being singletons. The CDR3 consists of 15 residues. In germline, CDR1 is SQVTM, CDR2 ANQGSEA. Trimming stripped 6 bases from V and 0 bases from J, with 16 bases between. The source of this sequence is an adult in good health. The J gene is TRBJ2-3, the V gene TRBV29-1; D is uncertain. The sample here was peripheral blood, taken on day 0 of MenACWY control vaccination. The CDR3 protein is CSVSRSLTSTDTQYF. DNA for the CDR3: TGCAGCGTCTCGCGGAGCCTCACTAGCACAGATACGCAGTATTTT.